The 28 T cell receptor beta chains presented below share a single source sample, sequenced in a study of shared clonotypes between healthy human individuals. The table came from immunoSEQ multiplex PCR; TCRdb's copy has only in-frame clones and leaves some out. This sample yields about 490,000 clones, of which over 70% are seen a single time; more than 9.5% belongs to the top ten. Material: PBMCs. The source is a woman aged 40 to 55 in good health. Some clones in this sample may be carry-over from other donors' samples.

Comments on this clone: It is likely a read error: a sequence one base away is far more abundant. Different DNA sequences within this sample yield the same CDR3. CDR3 sequence: CASSVASEPYEQYF. CDR3 nucleotides: TGCGCCAGCAGTGTGGCTAGCGAACCCTACGAGCAGTACTTC. This sequence joins TRBV2 and TRBJ2-7, with D possibly matching TRBD2 (6 bases). Per germline, CDR1 SNHLY and CDR2 FYNNEI. The CDR3 extends over 14 amino acids.

This chain joins TRBV7-2 and TRBJ2-3; TRBD1 agrees at 12 bases. V was pared by 4 bases and J by 1 base, with 12 bases of the junction left unmatched. This CDR3 is 19 amino acids long. The germline V gene has CDR1 SGHTA and CDR2 FQGNSA. CDR3 amino acids: CASSWIPGQGARGTDTQYF. The CDR3 DNA is TGTGCCAGCAGCTGGATCCCGGGACAGGGGGCAAGGGGCACAGATACGCAGTATTTT.

The chain employs TRBV27 and TRBJ2-5; 11 positions agree with TRBD2. CDR1 and CDR2 (germline): MNHEY, SMNVEV (reference sequence). CDR3 length: 13 residues. With V trimmed by 10 bases and J by 5 bases, 6 bases remained unmatched. CDR3 nucleotides: TGTGCCACCAGCACTAGCGGGAGCGAGACCCAGTACTTC. It yields the protein CATSTSGSETQYF.

The rearrangement joins TRBV4-3 to TRBJ2-3, with 9 bases aligning to TRBD1. CDR1 and CDR2 (germline): LGHNA, YSLEER. With 6 bases clipped from V and 1 base from J, the junction kept 5 bases outside the gene matches. CDR3 length equals 15 residues. This CDR3 reads CASSHRGLGTDTQYF. CDR3 sequence (DNA): TGCGCCAGCAGTCACAGGGGGCTAGGCACAGATACGCAGTATTTT.

Note on this clone: This likely reflects a read error, since a far larger clone is one base away. V usage is TRBV4-1 and J usage is TRBJ2-3, with D uncertain. The CDR3 contains 16 residues. Germline values: CDR1 MGHRA, CDR2 YSYEKL. This CDR3 is CASSQLSLPGTDSQYF. The CDR3 DNA is TGCGCCAGCAGCCAACTTTCCCTACCCGGCACAGATTCGCAGTATTTT.

Concerning this clone itself: This likely traces to a read error, being one base from a far larger clone. The chain uses TRBV27 and TRBJ1-5, with a weak D call TRBD1 (6 bases). The CDR3 consists of 15 residues. The V end was cut by 4 bases, the J end by 2 bases, with 12 bases between. Germline V lookup: CDR1 MNHEY, CDR2 SMNVEV (reference sequence). The CDR3 sequence is CASSSVSGGNQPQHF. The CDR3 nucleotides are TGTGCCAGCAGTTCCGTATCAGGGGGCAATCAGCCCCAGCATTTT.

About this clone: This is likely an artifact of a read error, given a far larger clone one base away. CDR3 nucleotides: TGCGCCAGCAGCCAAGATTCATGGACAGGGGTCGCAGGGGAGCTGTTTTTT. This encodes CASSQDSWTGVAGELFF. The rearrangement links TRBV4-3 to TRBJ2-2, with 9 nucleotides matching TRBD1. V lost 0 bases and J lost 8; bases outside the gene matches: 10. The V gene's germline CDR1 is LGHNA and CDR2 YSLEER. The CDR3 contains 17 residues.

With regard to this clone: This may come from a read error, since a much larger clone is one base off. The rearrangement links TRBV7-2 to TRBJ2-3; 7 nucleotides agree with TRBD2. The CDR3 sequence is 15 residues long. CDR1 and CDR2 (germline): SGHTA, FQGNSA. V was clipped by 1 base and J by 2 bases; unmatched bases: 3. This CDR3 is CASSLGAGDTDTQYF. The DNA of the CDR3 is TGTGCCAGCAGCTTAGGGGCGGGGGACACAGATACGCAGTATTTT. Full variable domain (remainder filled in from reference TRBV7-2 and TRBJ2-3): GAGVSQSPSNKVTEKGKDVELRCDPISGHTALYWYRQSLGQGLEFLIYFQGNSAPDKSGLPSDRFSAERTGGSVSTLTIQRTQQEDSAVYLCASSLGAGDTDTQYFGPGTRLTVL.

A remark on this clone: Its ends do not fully match the called genes, so a read error is possible. V gene TRBV6-6 combines with J gene TRBJ2-1; TRBD2 is a possible D gene (6 bases). The length of the CDR3 is 15 residues. Germline V gene data show CDR1 as MNHNY and CDR2 as SVGAGI (reference sequence). CDR3 nucleotides: TGTGCCAGCAGTTACCACGGGACTTCCTCCAATGAGCAGTTCTTC. This encodes CASSYHGTSSNEQFF.

In its sample, this clone was seen a few times. V and J are TRBV28 and TRBJ2-7; D gene uncertain. CDR1 MDHEN and CDR2 SYDVKM come from the germline V gene. Trimming pared 5 bases from V and 6 bases from J, leaving 11 bases between. CDR3 size: 12 residues. CDR3 protein: CASSLGLAEQYF. In DNA, the CDR3 is TGTGCCAGCAGTCTTGGGCTGGCCGAGCAGTACTTC.

Of note for this clone: A read error is likely here: a far larger clone is one base away. The same CDR3 can be traced to other DNA sequences in this sample. The chain carries TRBV30 and TRBJ1-2; maybe TRBD1 (6 bases). The CDR3 is made up of 14 amino acids. The V gene lost 4 bases and the J gene lost 7 bases, with 19 bases spanning the gap. Germline V CDR1 and CDR2: GTSNPN, SVGIG (reference sequence). This CDR3 reads CAWTPSETGCGYTF. CDR3 nucleotides: TGTGCCTGGACCCCCTCTGAGACAGGCTGTGGCTACACCTTC.

The chain is built from TRBV10-3 and TRBJ2-5, with D perhaps matching TRBD1 or TRBD2 (5 bases each). The germline V gene has CDR1 ENHRY and CDR2 SYGVKD. The CDR3 contains 15 residues. The V gene lost 0 bases and the J gene lost 3 bases, with 11 bases spanning the gap. CDR3 sequence: CAISESWGTEETQYF. The CDR3 DNA reads as TGTGCCATCAGTGAGTCGTGGGGGACGGAAGAGACCCAGTACTTC.

Remarks on this clone: Possible read error: a much larger clone is one base away. In the same sample, other DNA sequences code for this CDR3. This chain connects TRBV19 to TRBJ1-1; D is perhaps TRBD1 (6 bases). CDR1 is LNHDA and CDR2 is SQIVND in the germline V gene (reference sequence). There are 14 residues in the CDR3. V was pared by 6 bases and J by 5 bases, with 16 bases between. The CDR3 spells CASSIRGRSTEAFF. CDR3 coding DNA: TGTGCCAGTAGCATACGGGGGCGGTCGACTGAAGCTTTCTTT.

This chain uses TRBV5-1 with TRBJ2-1; D ambiguous. CDR1 and CDR2 (germline): SGHRS, YFSETQ. Trimming cost V 0 bases and J 3 bases, with 7 bases left between them. CDR3 size: 14 residues. CDR3 coding DNA: TGCGCCAGCAGCTTGGATGGGATCTACAATGAGCAGTTCTTC. It codes for CASSLDGIYNEQFF. The full variable domain, its missing parts supplied by reference TRBV5-1 and TRBJ2-1, is KAGVTQTPRYLIKTRGQQVTLSCSPISGHRSVSWYQQTPGQGLQFLFEYFSETQRNKGNFPGRFSGRQFSNSRSEMNVSTLELGDSALYLCASSLDGIYNEQFFGPGTRLTVL.

This clone was recorded many times. The sample carries other DNA sequences with the same CDR3. The genes are TRBV2 and TRBJ2-1, with 12 bases matching TRBD2. Germline V gene sequence: CDR1 SNHLY, CDR2 FYNNEI. V lost 10 bases to trimming and J lost 9 bases; unmatched junction nucleotides: 13. CDR3 length equals 15 residues. This CDR3 reads CATDKTSGRLGEQFF. The CDR3 bases are TGTGCCACCGATAAGACTAGCGGGAGACTTGGTGAGCAGTTCTTC.

V gene TRBV5-4 combines with J gene TRBJ1-3; perhaps TRBD1 as D (5 bases). The CDR3 totals 15 residues. Trimming left V 0 bases short and J 5 bases short, with 12 bases between. From germline, CDR1 is SGHNT and CDR2 YYREEE (reference sequence). The CDR3 loop is CASSLGTGTRNTIYF. Here the CDR3 DNA reads TGTGCCAGCAGCTTGGGTACCGGGACGAGAAACACCATATATTTT.

The V gene is TRBV4-2, the J gene TRBJ2-2, with D uncertain. The ends were cut back, 1 base at V and 9 bases at J, with 12 bases in the middle. The CDR3 is made up of 14 amino acids. Germline V gene sequence: CDR1 LGHNA, CDR2 YNFKEQ. The CDR3 loop is CASSQASSLRELFF. CDR3 DNA sequence: TGTGCCAGCAGCCAAGCCTCGTCACTGCGGGAGCTGTTTTTT.

The rearrangement joins TRBV28 to TRBJ1-5; possibly TRBD1 for D (6 bases). CDR1 is MDHEN and CDR2 is SYDVKM in the germline V gene. Trimming removed 3 bases at V and 6 bases at J, with 18 bases between. This CDR3 has 16 residues. CDR3: CASSFASRGMGQPQHF. As DNA, the CDR3 is TGTGCCAGCAGTTTCGCCTCCAGGGGAATGGGTCAGCCCCAGCATTTT.

This clone was picked up one time. The chain joins TRBV7-2 to TRBJ1-3; D call uncertain. The CDR3 runs 15 residues. Trimming shortened V by 2 bases and J by 4 bases, and 12 bases separated the two germline ends. CDR1 and CDR2 (germline): SGHTA, FQGNSA. Here the CDR3 DNA reads TGTGCCAGCAGCTTACAAGCCTTGGGGGGAAACACCATATATTTT. Translation: CASSLQALGGNTIYF.

The chain combines TRBV9 with TRBJ2-7; D call uncertain. CDR1 is SGDLS, CDR2 YYNGEE, per germline. V was shortened by 0 bases and J by 0 bases, with 10 bases between the two germline ends. The CDR3 is made up of 15 amino acids. The CDR3 DNA sequence: TGTGCCAGCAGCGTAGGGATGGGTTTCTCCTACGAGCAGTACTTC. Its translation is CASSVGMGFSYEQYF.

The CDR3 loop reads CASSLMAGVLNTEAFF. DNA for the CDR3: TGTGCCAGCAGTTTAATGGCAGGGGTACTGAACACTGAAGCTTTCTTT. This sequence joins TRBV27 and TRBJ1-1; possibly TRBD1 for D (6 bases). The CDR3 contains 16 residues. Germline CDR1 MNHEY, CDR2 SMNVEV (reference sequence). Trimming removed 2 bases at V and 0 bases at J, with 13 bases between.

This clone was observed a single time. This likely traces to a read error, being one base from a far larger clone. This chain connects TRBV7-8 to TRBJ2-7; 12 positions match TRBD1. CDR3 size: 14 residues. Looked up from germline, CDR1 is SGHVS and CDR2 is FQNEAQ. This CDR3 is CASSQGQGAGEQDF. DNA for the CDR3: TGTGCCAGCAGCCAGGGACAGGGGGCAGGCGAGCAGGACTTC.

The chain is built from TRBV6-1 and TRBJ2-7; D ambiguous. V was trimmed by 6 bases and J by 1 base, leaving 13 bases between them. The CDR3 totals 14 residues. Germline CDR1 MNHNS, CDR2 SASEGT. Written as DNA, the CDR3 is TGTGCCAGCAGAACACTCCAGTCGTCCTACGAGCAGTACTTC. Translating gives CASRTLQSSYEQYF.

This chain uses TRBV30 with TRBJ1-1, with D possibly being TRBD1 (5 bases). Germline CDR1 GTSNPN, CDR2 SVGIG (reference sequence). The CDR3 has 14 residues. V dropped 5 bases and J dropped 4 bases, with 17 bases sitting between them. The CDR3 DNA follows: TGTGCCTGGTACCCCGGGACGGACGCCACTGAAGCTTTCTTT. Protein product: CAWYPGTDATEAFF.

This clone was seen more than once but under ten times. V gene TRBV4-3 combines with J gene TRBJ2-5, with 7 bases lining up with TRBD1. Germline assignment: CDR1 LGHNA and CDR2 YSLEER. Trimming removed 1 base from V and 11 bases from J; junction bases left unmatched: 10. CDR3 length: 14 residues. CDR3: CASSQVRGLGEQYF. Here the CDR3 DNA reads TGCGCCAGCAGCCAAGTAAGGGGGCTGGGGGAGCAGTACTTC.

At least ten counts were recorded for this clone. The chain uses TRBV7-8 and TRBJ2-2; TRBD2 matches 11 bases. Trimming took 5 bases from V and 9 from J; bases not matched to a gene: 8. The CDR3 loop spans 15 amino acids. Germline V gives CDR1 SGHVS, CDR2 FQNEAQ. CDR3 DNA sequence: TGTGCCAGCAGCGCCGGGGGACTAGCGGCTTGGGAGCTGTTTTTT. Encoded protein: CASSAGGLAAWELFF.

This clone came up a few times. The chain carries TRBV28 and TRBJ2-3; D not certain. Germline lookup yields CDR1 MDHEN and CDR2 SYDVKM. This CDR3 has 13 residues. With 4 bases removed from V and 2 bases from J, the gap between germline ends came to 7 bases. The CDR3 region has the DNA TGTGCCAGCAGTTCTCCAACCACAGATACGCAGTATTTT. This sequence encodes CASSSPTTDTQYF.

In this sample, this clone turned up many times. This chain connects TRBV29-1 to TRBJ1-1; a weak D match, TRBD1 (5 bases). This CDR3 region has 13 residues. CDR1 and CDR2 from the germline V gene are SQVTM and ANQGSEA. V was cut by 2 bases and J by 5 bases, with 12 bases left in between. CDR3 sequence (DNA): TGCAGCGTTGAAATCGGGGGTGGGACTGAAGCTTTCTTT. Residues: CSVEIGGGTEAFF.